One sample yielded the 25 T cell receptor beta chains listed below, sequenced in a study of CD8+ T cells in alopecia areata. Treatment: oral pan-JAK inhibitor, 5-10 mg twice daily. Extraction of RNA preceded its reverse transcription into cDNA, which served as the sequencing template. Profiling relied on immunoSEQ multiplex PCR, and the TCRdb table lists in-frame clones only, not all of them. The repertoire has 35,000 to 45,000 clones, approximately 92% of them found once; the top ten carry approximately 19%. The input for sequencing was CD8+ T cells sorted from blood, taken at week 24, from a patient treated with tofacitinib. The origin of the receptors is a human donor with alopecia areata.

The chain couples TRBV21-1 to TRBJ2-1; the tabulated D call, TRBD2, remains unverified against the DNA. TRBV21-1 is assigned pseudogene status. The CDR3 loop spans 14 amino acids. The CDR3 sequence: CASVGGVCYNEQFF. CDR3 nucleotides: TGTGCCAGCGTCGGGGGGGTTTGCTACAATGAGCAGTTCTTC.

This clone was found once. The rearrangement links TRBV6-1 to TRBJ1-6; no definite D call. Germline CDR1 is MNHNS and CDR2 is SASEGT. V was pared by 5 bases and J by 4 bases, with 9 bases between. CDR3 length equals 14 residues. DNA for the CDR3: TGTGCCAGCAGTTCCGGGCCTTATAATTCACCCCTCCACTTT. Protein sequence: CASSSGPYNSPLHF.

As concerns this clone: One end of the junction varies from germline; a read error may be responsible. V is TRBV7-7 and J is TRBJ2-3; D is unclear. Germline V lookup: CDR1 SSHAT, CDR2 FNYEAQ (reference sequence). This CDR3 is 13 amino acids long. The CDR3 protein is CASSLLSTDTQYF. DNA for the CDR3: TGTGCTAGCAGCCTACTTAGCACAGATACGCAGTATTTT.

The V and J genes are TRBV29-1 and TRBJ2-3; 8 bases map to TRBD1. The CDR3 spans 13 residues. Germline-derived CDR1 and CDR2 are SQVTM and ANQGSEA. Trimming at V came to 6 bases and at J to 3 bases, leaving 5 bases not matched to a gene. CDR3 nucleotides: TGCAGCGTACGGGACAGGCTAACAGATACGCAGTATTTT. Residues: CSVRDRLTDTQYF.

The chain combines TRBV19 with TRBJ1-5; TRBD1 might be the D (5 bases). CDR3 length: 13 residues. The ends were cut back, 7 bases at V and 7 bases at J, with 14 bases in the middle. Germline V gene data show CDR1 as LNHDA and CDR2 as SQIVND (reference sequence). Written as DNA, the CDR3 is TGTGCCAGTATTCAGGGCCGGGGACAGCCCCAGCATTTT. Translation: CASIQGRGQPQHF.

CDR3 in amino acids: CASRDPTGITQETQYF. For the CDR3, the DNA is TGTGCCAGTAGAGATCCGACAGGCATAACCCAAGAGACCCAGTACTTC. The rearrangement joins TRBV19 to TRBJ2-5; the D gene is possibly TRBD1 (6 bases). Trimming stripped 6 bases from V and 1 base from J, with 18 bases between. The CDR3 is 16 residues long. Germline V gene sequence: CDR1 LNHDA, CDR2 SQIVND (reference sequence).

The V call is TRBV7-2, the J call TRBJ1-2; a weak D match, TRBD1 (5 bases). Germline V lookup: CDR1 SGHTA, CDR2 FQGNSA. V lost 2 bases, J lost 6 bases, and 13 bases lay in between. This CDR3 is 14 amino acids long. Here the CDR3 DNA reads TGTGCCAGCAGCTTATCACAGGCCCCCGATGGCTACACCTTC. This codes for CASSLSQAPDGYTF.

Of note for this clone: The junction differs from germline at one of its ends, possibly a read error. The chain uses TRBV6-1 and TRBJ2-7; D gene unclear. Germline CDR1 is MNHNS and CDR2 is SASEGT. The CDR3 totals 9 residues. CDR3 loop: CATDLDLDF. CDR3 DNA sequence: TGTGCCACCGACCTTGATTTGGACTTC.

This sequence joins TRBV27 and TRBJ2-1; the D is unclear. Germline-derived CDR1 and CDR2 are MNHEY and SMNVEV (reference sequence). The CDR3 extends over 11 amino acids. V lost 2 bases and J 9 bases, leaving 5 bases between the germline ends. The CDR3 is CASSLGSEQFF. DNA for the CDR3: TGTGCCAGCAGTTTAGGTTCTGAGCAGTTCTTC.

The chain carries TRBV30 and TRBJ2-5; D call uncertain. The V gene lost 5 bases and the J gene lost 5 bases, with 18 bases spanning the gap. Germline V CDR1 and CDR2: GTSNPN, SVGIG (reference sequence). The CDR3 extends over 14 amino acids. This CDR3 reads CAWESNLGGETQYF. The CDR3, as DNA: TGTGCCTGGGAAAGTAATCTGGGTGGGGAGACCCAGTACTTC.

The rearrangement uses TRBV7-2 and TRBJ2-7, with unresolved D. Germline V lookup: CDR1 SGHTA, CDR2 FQGNSA. The ends were cut back, 3 bases at V and 6 bases at J, with 9 bases in the middle. The CDR3 covers 12 residues. The CDR3 DNA reads as TGTGCCAGCAGCTTGGACCCTCTCGAGCAGTACTTC. It translates to CASSLDPLEQYF. Using reference TRBV7-2 and TRBJ2-7 for the parts outside the CDR3, the full variable domain is GAGVSQSPSNKVTEKGKDVELRCDPISGHTALYWYRQSLGQGLEFLIYFQGNSAPDKSGLPSDRFSAERTGGSVSTLTIQRTQQEDSAVYLCASSLDPLEQYFGPGTRLTVT.

The gene calls are TRBV5-1 and TRBJ2-1; a weak D match, TRBD1 (5 bases). This CDR3 has 15 residues. Germline V gene lookup returns CDR1 SGHRS and CDR2 YFSETQ. V was trimmed by 0 bases and J by 6 bases, leaving 13 bases between them. The CDR3 reads CASSLARVGPNEQFF. Here the CDR3 DNA reads TGCGCCAGCAGCTTGGCCAGGGTGGGTCCCAATGAGCAGTTCTTC.

J is TRBJ2-4 and V is TRBV27; tentatively, D is TRBD1 (6 bases). V was trimmed by 3 bases and J by 0 bases, leaving 6 bases between them. Germline V lookup: CDR1 MNHEY, CDR2 SMNVEV (reference sequence). The CDR3 length is 14 residues. The CDR3 sequence: CASSLDRAKNIQYF. CDR3 DNA sequence: TGTGCCAGCAGTTTGGACAGAGCCAAAAACATTCAGTACTTC.

The chain is built from TRBV7-2 and TRBJ2-1, with TRBD1 matching 7 bases. This CDR3 has 17 amino acids. J gave up 6 bases and V 5 bases, and 16 bases lay outside the gene matches. Germline V gives CDR1 SGHTA, CDR2 FQGNSA. The CDR3, as DNA: TGTGCCAGCAGCACCCAACCTACAGGGGAGACCATCAATGAGCAGTTCTTC. It encodes CASSTQPTGETINEQFF. Variable domain in full (rest from reference TRBV7-2 and TRBJ2-1): GAGVSQSPSNKVTEKGKDVELRCDPISGHTALYWYRQSLGQGLEFLIYFQGNSAPDKSGLPSDRFSAERTGGSVSTLTIQRTQQEDSAVYLCASSTQPTGETINEQFFGPGTRLTVL.

This clone was seen just once. The CDR3 sequence is CASSSRQGYTDTQYF. Written as DNA, the CDR3 is TGTGCCAGCAGCTCGCGACAGGGTTACACAGATACGCAGTATTTT. V is TRBV7-6 and J is TRBJ2-3, with TRBD1 matching over 7 bases. CDR3 length equals 15 residues. The ends lost 4 bases at V and 2 bases at J; junction bases unmatched: 6. The V gene's germline CDR1 is SGHVS and CDR2 FNYEAQ.

This clone is classed as large. The V call is TRBV9, the J call TRBJ2-7; D is possibly TRBD1 (5 bases). Germline V gene sequence: CDR1 SGDLS, CDR2 YYNGEE. This CDR3 is 15 amino acids long. The ends were cut back, 0 bases at V and 2 bases at J, with 12 bases in the middle. CDR3 sequence reads: CASSVALGVTYEQYF. The CDR3 DNA sequence: TGTGCCAGCAGCGTAGCTTTAGGGGTTACCTACGAGCAGTACTTC.

CDR3 coding DNA: TGTGCCAGCAGCTTAGCAAACAGGGATGAGCAGTTCTTC. This gives the protein CASSLANRDEQFF. V is TRBV7-9 and J is TRBJ2-1; D perhaps matches TRBD1 (6 bases). The V gene lost 0 bases and the J gene lost 8 bases, with 8 bases spanning the gap. The CDR3 totals 13 residues. CDR1 is SEHNR and CDR2 is FQNEAQ in the germline V gene (reference sequence). Combining the CDR3 with reference TRBV7-9 and TRBJ2-1 gives the whole variable domain DTGVSQNPRHKITKRGQNVTFRCDPISEHNRLYWYRQTLGQGPEFLTYFQNEAQLEKSRLLSDRFSAERPKGSFSTLEIQRTEQGDSAMYLCASSLANRDEQFFGPGTRLTVL.

CDR3 coding DNA: TGTGCCATCGGGGCAGGCTACGAGCAGTACTTC. This gives the protein CAIGAGYEQYF. The chain is built from TRBV10-3 and TRBJ2-7, with D perhaps TRBD1 (5 bases). Germline loops: CDR1 ENHRY, CDR2 SYGVKD. The V and J ends lost 8 bases and 3 bases respectively, with 8 bases between them. This CDR3 is 11 amino acids long.

The V and J genes are TRBV30 and TRBJ1-4, with D perhaps TRBD1 (6 bases). The CDR3 totals 13 residues. Trimming removed 7 bases at V and 8 bases at J, with 17 bases between. Germline values: CDR1 GTSNPN, CDR2 SVGIG (reference sequence). CDR3: CASSPPDSEKLFF. For the CDR3, the DNA is TGTGCCTCTTCGCCACCGGACAGCGAAAAACTGTTTTTT.

This chain links TRBV6-1 with TRBJ2-5; the D gene is possibly TRBD1 (5 bases). CDR1 and CDR2 (germline): MNHNS, SASEGT. This CDR3 contains 15 residues. The V and J ends lost 4 bases and 2 bases respectively, with 14 bases between them. Here the CDR3 DNA reads TGTGCCAGCAGTGGCCCTACAGGAATTCAAGAGACCCAGTACTTC. This encodes CASSGPTGIQETQYF.

The V gene is TRBV11-2, the J gene TRBJ2-5, with D unclear. CDR1 and CDR2 from the germline V gene are SGHAT and FQNNGV. This CDR3 has 12 amino acids. Deletions cut 3 bases from V and 10 bases from J, with 12 bases between. The chain's CDR3 is CASSLAAEDQYF. CDR3 sequence (DNA): TGTGCCAGCAGCTTGGCGGCCGAGGACCAGTACTTC.

V gene TRBV2 combines with J gene TRBJ1-5; 7 bases fit TRBD1. This CDR3 region has 14 residues. Germline assignment: CDR1 SNHLY and CDR2 FYNNEI. With 6 bases clipped from V and 2 bases from J, the junction kept 4 bases outside the gene matches. The CDR3 is CASRPTGGNQPQHF. In DNA form, the CDR3 reads TGTGCCAGCAGGCCCACAGGGGGCAATCAGCCCCAGCATTTT. Full variable domain (rest looked up from reference TRBV2 and TRBJ1-5): EPEVTQTPSHQVTQMGQEVILRCVPISNHLYFYWYRQILGQKVEFLVSFYNNEISEKSEIFDDQFSVERPDGSNFTLKIRSTKLEDSAMYFCASRPTGGNQPQHFGDGTRLSIL.

Note on this clone: Other nucleotide sequences in the sample specify the same CDR3. The V and J genes are TRBV4-1 and TRBJ2-5; D is unresolved. Gene TRBJ2-7 matches the end of the DNA better, so the J call may be wrong. This CDR3 is built from 15 residues. Germline assignment: CDR1 MGHRA and CDR2 YSYEKL. This CDR3 reads CASSQEHRETYEQYF. In nucleotides, the CDR3 is TGCGCCAGCAGCCAAGAACACAGAGAAACCTACGAGCAGTACTTC.

The chain links TRBV7-8 to TRBJ2-7, with D perhaps TRBD2 (5 bases). Germline CDR1 SGHVS, CDR2 FQNEAQ. The germline V and J ends were trimmed by 5 bases and 4 bases, with 9 bases remaining between them. The CDR3 length is 12 residues. The chain's CDR3 is CASSLRRYEQYF. The DNA for the CDR3 is TGTGCCAGCAGCCTGAGGAGGTACGAGCAGTACTTC. Full variable domain (missing parts from reference TRBV7-8 and TRBJ2-7): GAGVSQSPRYKVAKRGQDVALRCDPISGHVSLFWYQQALGQGPEFLTYFQNEAQLDKSGLPSDRFFAERPEGSVSTLKIQRTQQEDSAVYLCASSLRRYEQYFGPGTRLTVT.

This chain joins TRBV6-1 and TRBJ1-1; no clear D gene. This CDR3 comprises 12 residues. CDR1 is MNHNS and CDR2 is SASEGT in the germline V gene. Between the trimmed V and J ends, which lost 2 bases and 4 bases, there was a span of 5 bases. CDR3 bases: TGTGCCAGCAGTGAATTGGGCACTGAAGCTTTCTTT. Encoded protein: CASSELGTEAFF.